This is a list of T cell receptor beta chains from one sample in a study of blood T cell repertoires in COVID-19. Data came from immunoSEQ multiplex PCR; TCRdb stores just in-frame clones and leaves some out. The sample consists of 110,000 to 150,000 clones, more than 75% of them appearing once. The sequenced material came from PBMCs or T cells enriched from blood (not recorded which). These receptors all stem from a woman aged 50 to 60 who had recovered from COVID-19. The CDR3 runs from the conserved cysteine through the conserved F or W. The D gene is left open where the match is weak. For some rows the clone size is stated as once, few or many, or as a class when expanded; others skip it.

v_call,j_call,clone_size,d_call,cdr3_nt,cdr3_aa
TRBV19,TRBJ2-1,.,.,TGTGCCAGTAGTATAGGGGGGCAGGAAAATGAGCAGTTCTTC,CASSIGGQENEQFF
TRBV28,TRBJ1-4,.,TRBD1,TGTGCCAGCAGTTTACAGGGGGCGAGTGAGCGAGAAAAACTGTTTTTT,CASSLQGASEREKLFF
TRBV19,TRBJ2-2,few,TRBD1,TGTGCCAGTAGTATAAAAACCGGGACAGGGTACGGGGAGCTGTTTTTT,CASSIKTGTGYGELFF
TRBV9,TRBJ1-5,.,.,TGTGCCAGCAGCGAGCCGGGACACGCCTTCGGGCCCCAGCATTTT,CASSEPGHAFGPQHF
TRBV7-2,TRBJ2-1,.,TRBD1,TGTGCCAGCAGCTTCCGGACAGGTGAGCAGTTCTTC,CASSFRTGEQFF
TRBV6-1,TRBJ1-4,.,.,TGTGCCAGCAGTGAGGGACTTCTACTAACTAATGAAAAACTGTTTTTT,CASSEGLLLTNEKLFF
TRBV5-4,TRBJ1-1,.,TRBD1,TGTGCCAGCAGGACAGGGAGTGACACTGAAGCTTTCTTT,CASRTGSDTEAFF
TRBV11-2,TRBJ1-6,.,.,TGTGCCAGCAGCTCCAGGACATGGTATAATTCACCCCTCCACTTT,CASSSRTWYNSPLHF
TRBV3-1/TRBV3-2,TRBJ1-1,.,TRBD1,TGTGCCAGCAGTTACGGACAGGGGATCGAAGCTTTCTTT,CASSYGQGIEAFF
TRBV29-1,TRBJ1-2,few,.,TGCAGCGTTGAGCGGCAGCGGGACTATGGCTACACCTTC,CSVERQRDYGYTF
TRBV6-5,TRBJ2-4,.,.,TGTGCCAGCAGTTATGACAGGAACATTCAGTACTTC,CASSYDRNIQYF
TRBV7-2,TRBJ2-2,.,.,TGTGCCAGCAGCCAAGGAACAGGATTAAACACCGGGGAGCTGTTTTTT,CASSQGTGLNTGELFF